This T cell receptor beta chain stems from a study of OX40 agonist ivuxolimab in advanced cancers. Overall study context: At doses from 0.01 to 10 mg/kg, patients were given intravenous ivuxolimab every 2 weeks. Patients with hepatocellular carcinoma, melanoma, renal cell or head and neck cancer made up the dose-escalation patients. Earlier treatment with anti-PD-1, anti-PD-L1 or anti-CTLA-4 was permitted, and roughly 40% had received some.

As concerns this clone: Antigen unknown.

Study findings and constraints: Undetermined was the antigen specificity of the expanded peripheral T cells.

Sequenced by immunoSEQ multiplex PCR; TCRdb stores in-frame clones only, minus some. The table shows around 76,000 clones, with approximately 95% occurring only once. The sample in question was CD4+ or CD8+ T cells sorted from blood, obtained in a trial of the OX40 agonist ivuxolimab. This receptor was identified in an adult with an advanced solid tumor such as melanoma, head and neck, liver or kidney cancer.

CDR3 coding DNA: TGTGCCAGTAGTATAGTAATAGCCTACGAGCAGTACTTC. Residues: CASSIVIAYEQYF. This rearrangement joins TRBV19 to TRBJ2-7, with D hard to call. The CDR3 length is 13 residues. In germline, CDR1 is LNHDA, CDR2 SQIVND (reference sequence). The V and J ends lost 1 base and 2 bases respectively, with 6 bases between them.